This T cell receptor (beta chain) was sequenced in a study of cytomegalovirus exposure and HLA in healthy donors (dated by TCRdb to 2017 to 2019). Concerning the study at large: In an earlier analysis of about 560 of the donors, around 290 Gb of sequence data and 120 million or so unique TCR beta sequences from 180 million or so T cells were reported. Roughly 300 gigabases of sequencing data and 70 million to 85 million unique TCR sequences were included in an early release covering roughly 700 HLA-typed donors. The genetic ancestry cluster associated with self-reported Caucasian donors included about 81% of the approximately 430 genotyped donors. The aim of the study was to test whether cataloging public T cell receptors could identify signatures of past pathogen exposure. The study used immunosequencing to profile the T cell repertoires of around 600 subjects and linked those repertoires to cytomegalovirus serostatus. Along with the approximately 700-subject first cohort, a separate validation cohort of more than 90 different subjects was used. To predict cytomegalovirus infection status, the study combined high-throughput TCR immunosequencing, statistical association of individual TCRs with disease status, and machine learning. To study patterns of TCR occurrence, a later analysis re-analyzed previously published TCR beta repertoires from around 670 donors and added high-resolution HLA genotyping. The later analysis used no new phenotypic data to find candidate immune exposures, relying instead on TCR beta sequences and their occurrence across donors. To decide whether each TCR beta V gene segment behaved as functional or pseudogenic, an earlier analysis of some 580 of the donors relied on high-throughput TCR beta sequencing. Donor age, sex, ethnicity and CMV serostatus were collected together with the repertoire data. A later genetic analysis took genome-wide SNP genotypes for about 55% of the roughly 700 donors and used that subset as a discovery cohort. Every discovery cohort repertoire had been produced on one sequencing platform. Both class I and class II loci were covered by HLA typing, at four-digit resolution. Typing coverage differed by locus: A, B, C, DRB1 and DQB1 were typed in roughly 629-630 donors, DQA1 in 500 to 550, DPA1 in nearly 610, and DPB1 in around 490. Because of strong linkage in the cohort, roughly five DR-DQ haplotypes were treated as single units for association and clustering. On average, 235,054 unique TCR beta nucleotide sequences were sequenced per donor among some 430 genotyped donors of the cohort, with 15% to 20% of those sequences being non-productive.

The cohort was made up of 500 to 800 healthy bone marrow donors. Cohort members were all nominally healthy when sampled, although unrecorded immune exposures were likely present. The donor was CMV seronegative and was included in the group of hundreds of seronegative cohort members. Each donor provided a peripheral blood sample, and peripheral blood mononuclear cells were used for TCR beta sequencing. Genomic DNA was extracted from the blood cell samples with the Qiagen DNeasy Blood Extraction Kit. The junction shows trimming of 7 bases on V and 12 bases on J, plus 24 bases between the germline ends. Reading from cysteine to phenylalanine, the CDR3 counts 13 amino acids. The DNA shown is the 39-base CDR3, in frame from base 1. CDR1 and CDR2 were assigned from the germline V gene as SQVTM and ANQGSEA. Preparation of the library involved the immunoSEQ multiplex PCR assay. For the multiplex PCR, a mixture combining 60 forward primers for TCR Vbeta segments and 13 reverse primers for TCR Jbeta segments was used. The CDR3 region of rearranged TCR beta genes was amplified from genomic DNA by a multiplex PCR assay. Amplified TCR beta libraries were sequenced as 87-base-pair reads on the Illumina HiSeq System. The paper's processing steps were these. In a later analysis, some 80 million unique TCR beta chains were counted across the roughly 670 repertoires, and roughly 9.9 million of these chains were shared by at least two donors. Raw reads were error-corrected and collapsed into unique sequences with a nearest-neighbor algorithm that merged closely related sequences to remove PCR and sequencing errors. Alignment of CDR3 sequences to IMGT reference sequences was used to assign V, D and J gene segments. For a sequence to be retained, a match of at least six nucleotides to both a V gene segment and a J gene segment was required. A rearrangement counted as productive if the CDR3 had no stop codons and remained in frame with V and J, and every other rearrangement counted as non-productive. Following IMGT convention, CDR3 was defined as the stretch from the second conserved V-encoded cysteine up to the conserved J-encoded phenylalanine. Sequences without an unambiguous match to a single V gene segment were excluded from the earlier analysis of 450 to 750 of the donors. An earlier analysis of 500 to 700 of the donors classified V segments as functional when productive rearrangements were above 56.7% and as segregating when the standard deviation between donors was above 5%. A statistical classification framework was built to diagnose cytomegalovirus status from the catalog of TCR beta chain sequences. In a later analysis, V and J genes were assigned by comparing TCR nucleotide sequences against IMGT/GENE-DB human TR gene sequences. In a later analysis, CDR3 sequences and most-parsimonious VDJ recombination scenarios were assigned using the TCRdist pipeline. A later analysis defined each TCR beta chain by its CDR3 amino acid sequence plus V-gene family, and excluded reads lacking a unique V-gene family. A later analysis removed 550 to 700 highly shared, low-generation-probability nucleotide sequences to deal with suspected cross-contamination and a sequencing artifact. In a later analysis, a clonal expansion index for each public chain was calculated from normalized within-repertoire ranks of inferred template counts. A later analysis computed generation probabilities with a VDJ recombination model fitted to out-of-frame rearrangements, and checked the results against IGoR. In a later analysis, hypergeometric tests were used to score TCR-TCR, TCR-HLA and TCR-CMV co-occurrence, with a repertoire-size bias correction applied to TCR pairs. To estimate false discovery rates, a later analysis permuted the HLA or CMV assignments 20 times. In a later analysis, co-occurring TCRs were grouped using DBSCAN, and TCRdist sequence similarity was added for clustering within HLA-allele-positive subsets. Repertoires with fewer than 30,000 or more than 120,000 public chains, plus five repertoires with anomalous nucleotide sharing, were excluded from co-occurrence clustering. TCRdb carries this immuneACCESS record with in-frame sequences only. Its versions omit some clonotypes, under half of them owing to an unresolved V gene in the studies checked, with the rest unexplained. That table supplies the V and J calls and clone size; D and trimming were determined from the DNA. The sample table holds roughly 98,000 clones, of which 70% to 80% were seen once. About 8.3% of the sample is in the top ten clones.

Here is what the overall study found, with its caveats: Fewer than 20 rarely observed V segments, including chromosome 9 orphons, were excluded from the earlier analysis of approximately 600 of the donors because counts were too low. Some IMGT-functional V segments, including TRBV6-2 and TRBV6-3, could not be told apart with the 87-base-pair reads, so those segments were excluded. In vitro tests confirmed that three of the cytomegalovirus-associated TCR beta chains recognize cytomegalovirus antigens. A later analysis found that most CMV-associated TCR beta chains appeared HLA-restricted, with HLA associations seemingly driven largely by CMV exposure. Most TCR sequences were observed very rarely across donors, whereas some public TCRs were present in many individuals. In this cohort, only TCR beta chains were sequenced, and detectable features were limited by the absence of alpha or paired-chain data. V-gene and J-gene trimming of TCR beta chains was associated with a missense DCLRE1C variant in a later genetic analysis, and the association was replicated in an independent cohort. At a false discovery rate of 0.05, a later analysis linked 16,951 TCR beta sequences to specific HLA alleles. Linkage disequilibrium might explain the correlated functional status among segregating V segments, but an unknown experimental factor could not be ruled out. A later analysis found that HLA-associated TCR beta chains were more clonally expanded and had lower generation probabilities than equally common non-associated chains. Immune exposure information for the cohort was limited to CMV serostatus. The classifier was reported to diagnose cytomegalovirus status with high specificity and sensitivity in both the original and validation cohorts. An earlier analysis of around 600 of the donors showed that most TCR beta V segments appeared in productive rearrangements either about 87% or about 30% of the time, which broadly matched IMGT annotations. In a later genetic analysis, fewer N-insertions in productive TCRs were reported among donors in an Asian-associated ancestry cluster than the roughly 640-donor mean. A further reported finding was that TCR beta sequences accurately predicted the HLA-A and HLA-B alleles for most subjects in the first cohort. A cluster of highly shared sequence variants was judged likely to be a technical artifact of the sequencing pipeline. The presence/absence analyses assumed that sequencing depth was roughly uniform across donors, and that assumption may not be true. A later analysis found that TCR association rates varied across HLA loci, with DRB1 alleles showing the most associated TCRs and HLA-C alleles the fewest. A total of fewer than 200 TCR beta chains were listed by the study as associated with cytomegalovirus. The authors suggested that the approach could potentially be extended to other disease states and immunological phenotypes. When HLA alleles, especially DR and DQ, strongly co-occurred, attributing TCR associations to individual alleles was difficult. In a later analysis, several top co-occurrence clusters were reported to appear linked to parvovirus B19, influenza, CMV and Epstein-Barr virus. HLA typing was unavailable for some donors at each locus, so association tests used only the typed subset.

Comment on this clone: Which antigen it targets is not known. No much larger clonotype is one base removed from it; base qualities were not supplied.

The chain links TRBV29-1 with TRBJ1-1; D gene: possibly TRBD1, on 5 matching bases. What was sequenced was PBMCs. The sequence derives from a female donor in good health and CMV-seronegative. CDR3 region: CSAGGTSFSHTFF. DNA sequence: TGCAGCGCCGGAGGGACGTCTTTCAGTCATACTTTCTTT.